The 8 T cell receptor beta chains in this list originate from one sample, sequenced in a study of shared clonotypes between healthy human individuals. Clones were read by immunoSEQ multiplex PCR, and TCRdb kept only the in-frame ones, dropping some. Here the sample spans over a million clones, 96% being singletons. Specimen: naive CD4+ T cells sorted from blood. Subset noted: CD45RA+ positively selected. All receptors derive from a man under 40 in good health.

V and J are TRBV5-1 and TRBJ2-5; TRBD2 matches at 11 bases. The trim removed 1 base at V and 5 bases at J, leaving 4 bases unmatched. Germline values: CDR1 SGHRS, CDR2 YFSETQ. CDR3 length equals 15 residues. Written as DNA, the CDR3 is TGCGCCAGCAGCTTGACTAGCGGGAGAGTGGAGACCCAGTACTTC. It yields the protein CASSLTSGRVETQYF.

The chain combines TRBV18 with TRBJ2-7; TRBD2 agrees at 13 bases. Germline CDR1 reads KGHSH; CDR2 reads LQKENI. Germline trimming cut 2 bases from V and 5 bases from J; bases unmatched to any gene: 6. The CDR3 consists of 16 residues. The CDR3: CASSPNPGTSGNEQYF. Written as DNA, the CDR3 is TGTGCCAGCTCACCAAATCCTGGGACTAGCGGGAACGAGCAGTACTTC.

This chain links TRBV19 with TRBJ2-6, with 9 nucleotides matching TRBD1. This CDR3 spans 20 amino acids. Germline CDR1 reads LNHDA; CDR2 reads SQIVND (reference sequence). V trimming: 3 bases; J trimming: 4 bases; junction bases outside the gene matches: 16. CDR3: CASSIHSPGQGAGGANVLTF. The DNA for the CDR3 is TGTGCCAGTAGTATCCACTCCCCGGGACAGGGCGCTGGAGGGGCCAACGTCCTGACTTTC.

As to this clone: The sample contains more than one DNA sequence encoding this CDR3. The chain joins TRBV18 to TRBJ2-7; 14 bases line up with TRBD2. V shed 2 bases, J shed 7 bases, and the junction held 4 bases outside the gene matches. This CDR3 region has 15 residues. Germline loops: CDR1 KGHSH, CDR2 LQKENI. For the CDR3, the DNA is TGTGCCAGCTCACCAGGACTAGCGGGAGGCGGGGAGCAGTACTTC. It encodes CASSPGLAGGGEQYF.

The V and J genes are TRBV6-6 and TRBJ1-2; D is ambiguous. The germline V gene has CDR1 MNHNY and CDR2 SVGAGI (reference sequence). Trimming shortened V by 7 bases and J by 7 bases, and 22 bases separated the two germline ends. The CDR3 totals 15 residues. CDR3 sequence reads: CASTANGNSGGGYTF. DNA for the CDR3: TGTGCCAGCACCGCTAACGGGAACTCGGGCGGTGGCTACACCTTC.

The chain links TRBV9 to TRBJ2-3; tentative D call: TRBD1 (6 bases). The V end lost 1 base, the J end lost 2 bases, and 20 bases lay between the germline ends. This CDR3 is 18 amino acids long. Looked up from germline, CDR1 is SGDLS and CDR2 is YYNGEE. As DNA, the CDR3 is TGTGCCAGCAGCGTATTCCCTACGACAGGCCGGTCCACAGATACGCAGTATTTT. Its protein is CASSVFPTTGRSTDTQYF.

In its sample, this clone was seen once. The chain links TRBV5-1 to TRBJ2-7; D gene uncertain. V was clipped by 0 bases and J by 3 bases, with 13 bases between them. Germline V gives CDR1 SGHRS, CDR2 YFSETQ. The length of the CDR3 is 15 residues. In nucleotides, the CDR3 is TGCGCCAGCAGCTTGGGAACTACCTCTTACTACGAGCAGTACTTC. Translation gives CASSLGTTSYYEQYF.

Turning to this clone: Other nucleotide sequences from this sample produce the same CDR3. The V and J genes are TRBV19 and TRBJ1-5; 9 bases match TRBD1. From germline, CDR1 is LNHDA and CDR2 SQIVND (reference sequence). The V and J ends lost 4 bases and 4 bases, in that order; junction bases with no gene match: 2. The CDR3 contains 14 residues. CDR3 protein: CASSRTGVNQPQHF. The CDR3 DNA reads TGTGCCAGTAGTAGGACAGGGGTTAATCAGCCCCAGCATTTT.